A single sample is the source of the 9 T cell receptor beta chains below, sequenced in a study of cytomegalovirus exposure and HLA in healthy donors. Primers: 60 Vbeta forward and 13 Jbeta reverse. Assay: immunoSEQ multiplex PCR; the TCRdb copy retains only in-frame clones and omits some. The sample shows roughly 250,000 clones, about four fifths of them seen only once. The material sequenced was PBMCs. These receptors were obtained from a girl aged 2 to 10 in good health and CMV-seronegative.

The rearrangement joins TRBV4-1 to TRBJ2-7, with a tentative D call TRBD1 (5 bases). Germline V gene sequence: CDR1 MGHRA, CDR2 YSYEKL. The CDR3 sequence is 18 residues long. The ends were cut back, 2 bases at V and 0 bases at J, with 20 bases in the middle. The CDR3 DNA sequence: TGCGCCAGCAGCCAAACCGAGTCACTACAGGTCTACTCCTACGAGCAGTACTTC. Residues: CASSQTESLQVYSYEQYF.

The CDR3 DNA sequence: TGTGCCAGCAGCCCTGGAGGCACGGGAGCTTTCTTT. It codes for CASSPGGTGAFF. The chain uses TRBV9 and TRBJ1-1; D is ambiguous. The CDR3 loop spans 12 amino acids. Germline V gives CDR1 SGDLS, CDR2 YYNGEE. V was pared by 4 bases and J by 10 bases, with 14 bases between.

This clone was counted a single time. The chain has TRBV7-2 and TRBJ2-7, with 10 nucleotides matching TRBD2. CDR3 size: 15 residues. CDR1 SGHTA and CDR2 FQGNSA come from the germline V gene. The V and J ends lost 1 base and 2 bases, in that order; junction bases with no gene match: 2. Here the CDR3 reads CASSLGGLAAYEQYF. CDR3 DNA: TGTGCCAGCAGCTTAGGCGGACTAGCGGCCTACGAGCAGTACTTC.

This chain uses TRBV13 with TRBJ2-5, with TRBD1 matching over 8 bases. This CDR3 has 15 amino acids. The V gene's germline CDR1 is PRHDT and CDR2 FYEKMQ (reference sequence). The J segment lost 2 bases and the V segment lost 3 bases, leaving 5 bases of the junction unmatched. The CDR3 spells CASSFTGGSQETQYF. The CDR3 nucleotides read TGTGCCAGCAGCTTCACAGGGGGAAGTCAAGAGACCCAGTACTTC. The variable domain in full, completed from reference TRBV13 and TRBJ2-5, reads AAGVIQSPRHLIKEKRETATLKCYPIPRHDTVYWYQQGPGQDPQFLISFYEKMQSDKGSIPDRFSAQQFSDYHSELNMSSLELGDSALYFCASSFTGGSQETQYFGPGTRLLVL.

In its sample, this clone was seen a few times. The V call is TRBV7-9, the J call TRBJ2-1, with 10 bases fitting TRBD1. Germline CDR1 and CDR2: SEHNR and FQNEAQ (reference sequence). The CDR3 is made up of 16 amino acids. The V gene end was trimmed by 1 base and the J gene end by 3 bases; junction bases not matched to a gene: 3. The CDR3 loop is CASSLGGQGIYNEQFF. For the CDR3, the DNA is TGTGCCAGCAGCTTAGGGGGACAGGGGATCTACAATGAGCAGTTCTTC.

Written as DNA, the CDR3 is TGCGCCAGCACCCTCAGGGATACGCAGTATTTT. This gives the protein CASTLRDTQYF. This chain joins TRBV5-1 and TRBJ2-3; D remains unclear. This CDR3 comprises 11 residues. Germline V gene sequence: CDR1 SGHRS, CDR2 YFSETQ. V lost 6 bases and J lost 6, with 8 bases in between.

V and J are TRBV28 and TRBJ2-2, with D possibly TRBD2 on 5 matching bases. Per germline, CDR1 MDHEN and CDR2 SYDVKM. Trimming left V 6 bases short and J 0 bases short, with 17 bases between. This CDR3 has 17 amino acids. The CDR3 nucleotides read TGTGCCAGCAGCCGCGACCGGCGGGCCTCGAACACCGGGGAGCTGTTTTTT. Translated: CASSRDRRASNTGELFF.

This sequence joins TRBV11-2 and TRBJ1-3; D call uncertain. Trimming pared 0 bases from V and 4 bases from J, leaving 10 bases between. The length of the CDR3 is 15 residues. CDR1 is SGHAT, CDR2 FQNNGV, per germline. The DNA for the CDR3 is TGTGCCAGCAGCTTAGAAAAGACACCGGGAAACACCATATATTTT. This codes for CASSLEKTPGNTIYF. The full variable domain, its missing parts supplied by reference TRBV11-2 and TRBJ1-3, is EAGVAQSPRYKIIEKRQSVAFWCNPISGHATLYWYQQILGQGPKLLIQFQNNGVVDDSQLPKDRFSAERLKGVDSTLKIQPAKLEDSAVYLCASSLEKTPGNTIYFGEGSWLTVV.

This chain joins TRBV14 and TRBJ1-2; D is perhaps TRBD1 (6 bases). Per the germline V gene, CDR1 is SGHDN and CDR2 is FVKESK. This CDR3 is 18 amino acids long. Trimming removed 2 bases at V and 3 bases at J, with 22 bases between. The CDR3: CASSQKNPDSRVDYGYTF. For the CDR3, the DNA is TGTGCCAGCAGCCAAAAGAATCCGGACAGCCGGGTTGACTATGGCTACACCTTC. The full variable domain, its missing parts supplied by reference TRBV14 and TRBJ1-2, is EAGVTQFPSHSVIEKGQTVTLRCDPISGHDNLYWYRRVMGKEIKFLLHFVKESKQDESGMPNNRFLAERTGGTYSTLKVQPAELEDSGVYFCASSQKNPDSRVDYGYTFGSGTRLTVV.